This T cell receptor (beta chain) was retrieved from a study of a mutant IDH1 vaccine in newly diagnosed glioma. General study results and limits: Apparently unrelated to pseudoprogression were changes in the top peripheral T cell clonotypes.

For this clone: The antigen is unknown.

Assay used: immunoSEQ multiplex PCR; TCRdb lists only in-frame clones, some missing. Of approximately 50,000 clones listed, less than 85% were seen once; the top ten hold less than 5%. Stated time point: week 47, end of study. It was 300 ug of mutant IDH1 20-mer peptide that made up each vaccine dose, given with topical imiquimod. CDR1 is SGHTA, CDR2 FQGNSA, per germline. CDR3 length: 14 residues. Trimming shortened V by 3 bases and J by 5 bases, and 12 bases separated the two germline ends. The chain recombines TRBV7-2 with TRBJ2-3; no clear D gene. The specimen comprised PBMCs, sampled from a glioma patient whose treatment included an IDH1 peptide vaccine. The source is a middle-aged woman with glioma. Some clones in this sample may be carry-over from other donors' samples. This CDR3 reads CASSFLGLLDTQYF. DNA of the CDR3: TGTGCCAGCAGCTTTTTAGGGTTATTAGATACGCAGTATTTT.